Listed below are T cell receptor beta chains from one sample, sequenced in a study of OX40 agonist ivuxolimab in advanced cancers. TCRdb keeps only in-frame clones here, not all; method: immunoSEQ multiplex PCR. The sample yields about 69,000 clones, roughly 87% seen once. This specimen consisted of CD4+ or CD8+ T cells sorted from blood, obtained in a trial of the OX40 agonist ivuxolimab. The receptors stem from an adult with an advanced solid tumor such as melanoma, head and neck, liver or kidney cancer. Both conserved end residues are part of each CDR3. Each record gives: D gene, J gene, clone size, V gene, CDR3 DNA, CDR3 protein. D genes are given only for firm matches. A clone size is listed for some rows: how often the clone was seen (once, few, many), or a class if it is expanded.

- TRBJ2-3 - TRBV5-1 TGCGCCAGCAGACTCACATGGAACACAGATACGCAGTATTTT CASRLTWNTDTQYF
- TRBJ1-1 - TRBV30 TGTGCCTGGAAGAGATTCACTGAAGCTTTCTTT CAWKRFTEAFF
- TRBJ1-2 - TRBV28 TGTGCCAGCACCTTGGGGGATTCACTGGGCTACACCTTC CASTLGDSLGYTF
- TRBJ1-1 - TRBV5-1 TGCGCCAGCAGCTTGACCGGGGCCGTCACTGAAGCTTTCTTT CASSLTGAVTEAFF
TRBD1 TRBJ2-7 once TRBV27 TGTGCCAGCAGTTTGGGGACAGGGGGCTACTACGAGCAGTACTTC CASSLGTGGYYEQYF
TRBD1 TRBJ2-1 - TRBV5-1 TGCGCCAGCAGCCTTGGGGGACAGGGCAACAATGAGCAGTTCTTC CASSLGGQGNNEQFF
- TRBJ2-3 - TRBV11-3 TGTGCCAGCAGCTTACAGGGGCAGCAAGATACGCAGTATTTT CASSLQGQQDTQYF
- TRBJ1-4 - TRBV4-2 TGTGCCAGCGGGAGGGGGGGGACTTCTAATGAAAAACTGTTTTTT CASGRGGTSNEKLFF
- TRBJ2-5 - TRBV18 TGTGCCAGCTCACCAAGAGGAGAGACCCAGTACTTC CASSPRGETQYF
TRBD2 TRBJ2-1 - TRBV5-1 TGCGCCAGCAGCTTGGATAGCGGGAGGGCCGGGGATGAGCAGTTCTTC CASSLDSGRAGDEQFF
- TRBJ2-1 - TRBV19 TGTGCCAGTAGTATATCACAAGGTGGGGGATACTACAATGAGCAGTTCTTC CASSISQGGGYYNEQFF
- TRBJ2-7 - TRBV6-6 TGTGCCAGCAGTTTAGGGTACTCTTACGAGCAGTACTTC CASSLGYSYEQYF
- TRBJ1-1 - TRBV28 TGTGCCAGCAGTGAGCAGGGAGGGTGGTCTGAAGCTTTCTTT CASSEQGGWSEAFF
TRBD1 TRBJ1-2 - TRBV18 TGTGCCAGCTCACCACTTGGGACAGGGGACGGCTACACCTTC CASSPLGTGDGYTF
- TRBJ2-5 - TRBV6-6 TGTGCCAGCAGTTCCAGCAAAGAGACCCAGTACTTC CASSSSKETQYF
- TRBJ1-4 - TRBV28 TGTGTAACAGGGACTTTGGGCGAGGAACTGTTTTTT CVTGTLGEELFF
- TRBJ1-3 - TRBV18 TGTGCCAGCTCACCCAGGGACCTCTCTGGAAACACCATATATTTT CASSPRDLSGNTIYF
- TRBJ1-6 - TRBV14 TGTGCCAGCAGCCAAGTGGGTACGGGATCACCCCTCCACTTT CASSQVGTGSPLHF
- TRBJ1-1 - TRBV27 TGTGCCAGCAGTGCCGACAGGAGGAACACTGAAGCTTTCTTT CASSADRRNTEAFF
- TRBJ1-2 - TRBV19 TGTGCCAGTAGAATGACAGGCGTGTATGGCTACACCTTC CASRMTGVYGYTF
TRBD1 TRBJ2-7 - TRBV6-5 TGTGCCAGCAGTTGGACAGGGGGATTCTACGAGCAGTACTTC CASSWTGGFYEQYF
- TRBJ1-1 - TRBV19 TGTGCCAGTAGTCCGGCCGGGGTGGGGCCGATTCGCACTGAAGCTTTCTTT CASSPAGVGPIRTEAFF
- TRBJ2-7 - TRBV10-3 TGTGCCATCAGTGAGGGACACCCTGAGCAGTACTTC CAISEGHPEQYF
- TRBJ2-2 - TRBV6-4 TGTGCCAGCAGTGACCGAAATACCGGGGAGCTGTTTTTT CASSDRNTGELFF
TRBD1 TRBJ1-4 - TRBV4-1 TGCGCCAGCAGCCAAGTGAGGCACAGGGGAAATGAAAAACTGTTTTTT CASSQVRHRGNEKLFF
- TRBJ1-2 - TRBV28 TGTGCCACCCAGGATGGCTACACCTTC CATQDGYTF
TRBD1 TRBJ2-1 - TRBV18 TGTGCCAGCAGGGGACAGATCAATTCCTACAATGAGCAGTTCTTC CASRGQINSYNEQFF
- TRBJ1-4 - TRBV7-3 TGTGCCAGCAGCGCCACGGGGGACACTAATGAAAAACTGTTTTTT CASSATGDTNEKLFF
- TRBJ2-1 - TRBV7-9 TGTGCCAGCAGCCCACCGGGACATTCCGAGCAGTTCTTC CASSPPGHSEQFF
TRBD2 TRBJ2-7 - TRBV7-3 TGTGCCAGCAGCTCCCTGACTAGCGACTCCGAGCAGTACTTC CASSSLTSDSEQYF
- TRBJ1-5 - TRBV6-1 TGTGCCAGCAGGGTCACCAGGAATCAGCCCCAGCATTTT CASRVTRNQPQHF
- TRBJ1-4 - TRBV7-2 TGTGCCAGCAGCCCAGACAGCCTTAATGAAAAACTGTTTTTT CASSPDSLNEKLFF
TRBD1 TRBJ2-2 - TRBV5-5 TGTGCCAGCAGCTTCCCGGTGGGACAGGGAGATTACGGGGAGCTGTTTTTT CASSFPVGQGDYGELFF
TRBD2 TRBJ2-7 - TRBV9 TGTGCCAGCAGCACGACTAGCGGTCAATACGAGCAGTACTTC CASSTTSGQYEQYF
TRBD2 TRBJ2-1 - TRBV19 TGTGCCAGTAGTATGGGAGCGGGAGGGTACAATGAGCAGTTCTTC CASSMGAGGYNEQFF
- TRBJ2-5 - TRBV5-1 TGCGCCAGCAGCTTGGTGGGCCACCAAGAGACCCAGTACTTC CASSLVGHQETQYF
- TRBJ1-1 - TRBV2 TGTGCCAGCAGTGAAGGGGCCATGAACACTGAAGCTTTCTTT CASSEGAMNTEAFF